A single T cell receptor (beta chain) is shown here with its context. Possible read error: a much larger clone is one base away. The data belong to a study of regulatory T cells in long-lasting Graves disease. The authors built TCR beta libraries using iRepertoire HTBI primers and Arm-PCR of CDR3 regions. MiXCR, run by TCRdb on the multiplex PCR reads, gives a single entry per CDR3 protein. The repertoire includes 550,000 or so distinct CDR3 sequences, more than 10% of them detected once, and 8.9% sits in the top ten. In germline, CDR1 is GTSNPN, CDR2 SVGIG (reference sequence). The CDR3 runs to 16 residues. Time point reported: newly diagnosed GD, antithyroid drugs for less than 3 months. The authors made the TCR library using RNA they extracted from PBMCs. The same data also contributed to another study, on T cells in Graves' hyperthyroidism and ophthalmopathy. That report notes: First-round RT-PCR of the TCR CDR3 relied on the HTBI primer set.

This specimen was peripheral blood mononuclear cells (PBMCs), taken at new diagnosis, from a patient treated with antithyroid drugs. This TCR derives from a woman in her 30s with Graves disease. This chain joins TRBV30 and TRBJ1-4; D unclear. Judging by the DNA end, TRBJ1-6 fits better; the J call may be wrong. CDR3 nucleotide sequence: TGTGCCTGGAGTGCCCGCGAGGACCCCTATAATTCACCCCTCCACTTT. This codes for CAWSAREDPYNSPLHF.